This paragraph reports one T cell receptor (beta chain). The target antigen is unknown. Preparation of TCR beta libraries was done by quantitative 5'-RACE with molecular barcodes. TCRdb passed the 5' RACE reads through MiXCR, listing each CDR3 protein once. The table records around 490,000 distinct CDR3 sequences, about 5% of them present only once. The data are from a study of CD8 T cells in ankylosing spondylitis. Study-wide findings and caveats: Significant enrichment of disease-linked clones was reportedly seen in matched ankylosing spondylitis synovial fluid. A TCR beta motif of eight highly homologous variants appeared characteristic of ankylosing spondylitis blood. Disease-linked clones displayed a CD8+ phenotype and appeared relatively rarely in peripheral blood. A number of the motif variants had already been described in reactive arthritis synovial fluid and blood.

The ends lost 5 bases at V and 2 bases at J; junction bases unmatched: 6. The length of the CDR3 is 14 residues. Germline CDR1 is DFQATT and CDR2 is SNEGSKA (reference sequence). The rearrangement uses TRBV20-1 and TRBJ2-7, with TRBD1 matching over 10 bases. This TCR came from a male donor with ankylosing spondylitis. The sequencing sample was made of blood, either unsorted or a sorted T cell fraction (not recorded which). CDR3 nucleotide sequence: TGCAGTGCTCGCTGGACAGGGGGAACCTACGAGCAGTACTTC. This gives the protein CSARWTGGTYEQYF.